This passage covers 10 T cell receptor beta chains from one sample sequenced in a study of T-cell memory formation after mild COVID-19. TCRdb reprocessed the 5' RACE reads with MiXCR, giving one entry per CDR3 protein. The data hold 500,000 to 650,000 distinct CDR3 sequences, with roughly 20% observed a single time. The sequenced sample was PBMCs or a T cell subset sorted from them (not recorded which). The source of these receptors is an adult woman who had mild COVID-19 (a few samples of this study predate the infection). Cell type and time point are not known.

The chain links TRBV24-1 to TRBJ2-2; D possibly matches TRBD1 or TRBD2 (5 bases each). Germline CDR1 and CDR2: KGHDR and SFDVKD. The CDR3 is made up of 15 amino acids. Trimming cost V 5 bases and J 6 bases, with 15 bases left between them. CDR3 sequence reads: CATSADPGGAGELFF. In DNA, the CDR3 is TGTGCCACCAGTGCGGACCCTGGGGGTGCCGGGGAGCTGTTTTTT.

This rearrangement joins TRBV4-3 to TRBJ1-1; 11 bases are shared with TRBD1. The CDR3 has 16 amino acids. Per the germline V gene, CDR1 is LGHNA and CDR2 is YSLEER. V trimming: 3 bases; J trimming: 8 bases; junction bases outside the gene matches: 11. The CDR3 nucleotides are TGCGCCAGCAGCCAGAGGACAGGGGGCCCGAAAGACGAAGCTTTCTTT. Translation gives CASSQRTGGPKDEAFF.

This clonotype was seen just once. This rearrangement joins TRBV7-6 to TRBJ1-1; D call uncertain. Germline assignment: CDR1 SGHVS and CDR2 FNYEAQ. The V gene lost 0 bases and the J gene lost 0 bases, with 14 bases spanning the gap. The CDR3 runs to 17 residues. CDR3 DNA sequence: TGTGCCAGCAGCTTAGCGGGGTCTTTTGTTCTGAACACTGAAGCTTTCTTT. Its translation: CASSLAGSFVLNTEAFF.

This clonotype was observed a few times. In DNA, the CDR3 is TGTGCCAGCAGTTTGTTCGTCCTAGGGGGGCGTGAAAAACTGTTTTTT. The encoded protein is CASSLFVLGGREKLFF. The chain is built from TRBV12-3 or TRBV12-4 and TRBJ1-4, with D possibly matching TRBD1 (6 bases). CDR3 length: 16 amino acids. Trimming took off 3 bases at V and 7 bases at J, with 18 bases between the two ends.

The J gene is TRBJ2-1, the V gene TRBV20-1; weak D call: TRBD1 (8 bases). The CDR3 runs 15 residues. V was trimmed by 4 bases and J by 7 bases, leaving 20 bases between them. The V gene's germline CDR1 is DFQATT and CDR2 SNEGSKA (reference sequence). The CDR3 here is CSATRTGRGRNEQFF. CDR3 in DNA: TGCAGTGCTACCCGGACAGGGAGGGGTAGGAATGAGCAGTTCTTC.

V usage is TRBV12-3 or TRBV12-4 and J usage is TRBJ1-6; D is undetermined. The ends were cut back, 1 base at V and 10 bases at J, with 8 bases in the middle. This CDR3 has 13 amino acids. This chain's CDR3 is CASSLETGSPLHF. CDR3 bases: TGTGCCAGCAGTTTAGAAACGGGATCACCCCTCCACTTT.

This clonotype showed up many times. V usage is TRBV9 and J usage is TRBJ2-1; a possible D gene is TRBD2 (7 bases). The CDR3 is made up of 19 amino acids. V was shortened by 7 bases and J by 0 bases, with 26 bases between the two germline ends. Germline CDR1 and CDR2: SGDLS and YYNGEE. CDR3 nucleotide sequence: TGTGCCAGCTCCAAAGGGGGAGGGGGGCACAGGAGCTCCTACAATGAGCAGTTCTTC. As protein: CASSKGGGGHRSSYNEQFF.

A few counts support this clonotype. The chain links TRBV20-1 to TRBJ2-3, with D unresolved. CDR1 is DFQATT and CDR2 is SNEGSKA in the germline V gene (reference sequence). Trimming shortened V by 6 bases and J by 1 base, and 17 bases separated the two germline ends. There are 15 residues in the CDR3. The CDR3 loop reads CSATSSGRGTDTQYF. The CDR3 region has the DNA TGCAGTGCGACGTCCTCGGGCAGAGGCACAGATACGCAGTATTTT.

The chain uses TRBV6-5 and TRBJ2-4, with D hard to call. The germline V and J ends were trimmed by 6 bases and 10 bases, with 19 bases remaining between them. The CDR3 totals 14 residues. Germline V gives CDR1 MNHEY, CDR2 SVGAGI. CDR3 sequence: CASSLTGTPGIQYF. CDR3 DNA: TGTGCCAGCAGCTTGACTGGCACCCCCGGGATTCAGTACTTC.

This clonotype was counted a few times. This chain links TRBV6-2 or TRBV6-3 with TRBJ2-4, with D perhaps matching TRBD2 (6 bases). This CDR3 is built from 11 residues. Germline V gene lookup returns CDR1 MNHEY and CDR2 SVGEGT. Trimming shortened V by 4 bases and J by 14 bases, and 12 bases separated the two germline ends. CDR3 nucleotides: TGTGCCAGCAGTTCTAAGACTAGGGAGTACTTC. Translation gives CASSSKTREYF.